These T cell receptor beta chains were read from a single sample in a study of CD8 T cells in Susac syndrome. TCRdb recomputed calls from the immunoSEQ multiplex PCR reads with MiXCR, one row per CDR3 protein. In the table there are 85,000 to 95,000 distinct CDR3 sequences, roughly 94% of which are singletons. The sample taken for sequencing was CD4+ T cells from PBMCs. Source of these receptors: a human donor with Susac syndrome. CDR3s include the opening cysteine and the closing phenylalanine or tryptophan. A D gene is named only where the DNA matches it firmly. Rows give clone size only sometimes, using once, few, many, or a class for an expanded clone.

clone_size	v_call	j_call	d_call	cdr3_nt	cdr3_aa
.	TRBV5-4	TRBJ1-1	.	TGTGCCAGCAGCCCACAGGGTAGGGACACTGAAGCTTTCTTT	CASSPQGRDTEAFF
.	TRBV4-1	TRBJ2-7	TRBD1	TGCGCCAGCAGCGGCCGGGACAGATCCTACGAGCAGTACTTC	CASSGRDRSYEQYF
.	TRBV29-1	TRBJ2-1	TRBD2	TGCAGCCAGGGAAGCGGGGGGTCCTACAATGAGCAGTTCTTC	CSQGSGGSYNEQFF
.	TRBV30	TRBJ1-2	.	TGTGCCTGGTCTCCGGGAGCTAACTATGGCTACACCTTC	CAWSPGANYGYTF
.	TRBV3-1	TRBJ2-7	TRBD1	TGTGCCACCATGGACAGGTCCTACGAGCAGTACTTC	CATMDRSYEQYF
.	TRBV4-2	TRBJ2-2	.	TGTGCCAGCAGCCAAGCCCCGTTTGGGGAGCTGTTTTTT	CASSQAPFGELFF
.	TRBV7-2	TRBJ2-3	.	TGTGCCAGCAGCTTAGCCGGGCGGACAGATACGCAGTATTTT	CASSLAGRTDTQYF
.	TRBV6-1	TRBJ1-1	.	TGTGCCAGCAGTGTAGGGGAGAGCACTGAAGCTTTCTTT	CASSVGESTEAFF
.	TRBV4-1	TRBJ1-1	.	TGCGCCAGCAGCCAAGAGAAGGCGGCAAGGAACACTGAAGCTTTCTTT	CASSQEKAARNTEAFF
.	TRBV7-2	TRBJ1-6	TRBD1	TGTGCCAGCAGCATGGACAGGGCATCTAATTCACCCCTCCACTTT	CASSMDRASNSPLHF
.	TRBV20-1	TRBJ2-2	TRBD1	TGCAGTGCAGAACAGGGGGGAGCGAACACCGGGGAGCTGTTTTTT	CSAEQGGANTGELFF
.	TRBV20-1	TRBJ2-3	TRBD2	TGCAGTGCTAGGTCTAGCGGCTCCGATACGCAGTATTTT	CSARSSGSDTQYF
.	TRBV7-9	TRBJ1-2	TRBD1	TGTGCCAGCACCCACAGGGGTACGGACTATGGCTACACCTTC	CASTHRGTDYGYTF
.	TRBV30	TRBJ2-7	TRBD1	TGTGCCTGGAAGAAGGACAGGGTCTCCTACGAGCAGTACTTC	CAWKKDRVSYEQYF
.	TRBV29-1	TRBJ1-5	.	TGCAGCGTGGGAGGGGATAGCAATCAGCCCCAGCATTTT	CSVGGDSNQPQHF
.	TRBV7-2	TRBJ2-7	.	TGTGCCAGCAGTTTGGGGGTTGGCGAGCAGTACTTC	CASSLGVGEQYF
.	TRBV4-1	TRBJ2-7	.	TGCGCCAGCAGCCAAGGTTACCTTGGCGGAACGGATTCAACCTACGAGCAGTACTTC	CASSQGYLGGTDSTYEQYF
.	TRBV19	TRBJ1-1	.	TGTGCCAGTAGCAGAAACACTGAAGCTTTCTTT	CASSRNTEAFF
.	TRBV15	TRBJ2-7	.	TGTGCCACCAGCAGTAAGGCAAGCTACGAGCAGTACTTC	CATSSKASYEQYF
.	TRBV4-2	TRBJ2-5	.	TGTGCCAGCAGCCAAGAGCAGGGTGAGAGGACCCAGTACTTC	CASSQEQGERTQYF
.	TRBV5-6	TRBJ2-6	.	TGTGCCAGCAGCAGCCCGCGGGATCCGACCAACGTCCTGACTTTC	CASSSPRDPTNVLTF
.	TRBV23-1	TRBJ2-7	TRBD1	TGCGCCAGCAGTCAATCGTCAGGGGGTTACGAGCAGTACTTC	CASSQSSGGYEQYF
.	TRBV27	TRBJ2-5	.	TGTGCCAGCAGTCAAACAGTAACTAGACAAGAGACCCAGTACTTC	CASSQTVTRQETQYF
.	TRBV20-1	TRBJ2-1	TRBD2	TGCAGTGCTAGAGGCGGGGGGGTCTACAATGAGCAGTTCTTC	CSARGGGVYNEQFF
.	TRBV13	TRBJ2-3	.	TGTGCCAGCGCAGTGACAGATACGCAGTATTTT	CASAVTDTQYF
.	TRBV2	TRBJ2-1	TRBD1	TGTGCCAACCAGGACAGGGGCTACAATGAGCAGTTCTTC	CANQDRGYNEQFF
.	TRBV3-1	TRBJ1-2	TRBD1	TGTGCCAGCAGCCAAGGAACAGGGGGTTATGGCTACACCTTC	CASSQGTGGYGYTF
.	TRBV4-1	TRBJ1-5	.	TGCGCCAGCAGCCAAGATGGGATCATAGGACCTCAGCCCCAGCATTTT	CASSQDGIIGPQPQHF
.	TRBV12-3/TRBV12-4	TRBJ1-6	.	TGTGCCAGCAGCCCCGGGGCGTCCAATTCACCCCTCCACTTT	CASSPGASNSPLHF
.	TRBV25-1	TRBJ2-5	.	TGTGCCAGCAGCGTACCGGGATTCCAAGAGACCCAGTACTTC	CASSVPGFQETQYF
.	TRBV2	TRBJ1-5	.	TGTGCCAGCAGTGGGGTATCGAGCAATCAGCCCCAGCATTTT	CASSGVSSNQPQHF
.	TRBV12-3/TRBV12-4	TRBJ2-7	TRBD1	TGTGCCAGCAGTTTAACAGGGGGCCTGGGCGAGCAGTACTTC	CASSLTGGLGEQYF
.	TRBV30	TRBJ2-1	.	TGTGCCTCCTTCGGGGCGGGTTCCTACAATGAGCAGTTCTTC	CASFGAGSYNEQFF
.	TRBV2	TRBJ2-5	.	TGTGCCAGCAGCCCGGACTTGGGACAAGAGACCCAGTACTTC	CASSPDLGQETQYF
.	TRBV20-1	TRBJ1-6	.	TGCAGTGGTCAAGGCAGGGTGGATTCACCCCTCCACTTT	CSGQGRVDSPLHF
.	TRBV12-3/TRBV12-4	TRBJ1-6	.	TGTGCCAGCAGGTTTGCAGGAGATTCACCCCTCCACTTT	CASRFAGDSPLHF
.	TRBV7-2	TRBJ2-7	.	TGTGCCAGCAGTCCAGAATACGAGCAGTACTTC	CASSPEYEQYF
once	TRBV12-3/TRBV12-4	TRBJ2-1	TRBD2	TGTGCCAGCACTTTGGGACTAGCGAATGAGCAGTTCTTC	CASTLGLANEQFF
once	TRBV6-6	TRBJ2-3	TRBD2	TGTGCCAGCGCAAGAGCGGGGGGTGCAGATACGCAGTATTTT	CASARAGGADTQYF
.	TRBV21-1	TRBJ2-6	.	TGTGCCAGCACTCAAAGTCAGGGCAGGGCTGGGGCCAACGTCCTGACTTTC	CASTQSQGRAGANVLTF
.	TRBV11-2	TRBJ2-5	.	TGTGCCAGCAGCCCCAGACTGGGCCAAGAGACCCAGTACTTC	CASSPRLGQETQYF
.	TRBV15	TRBJ1-2	TRBD1	TGTGCCACCAGCAGTCCCGGGACAGAGTCCGGCTACACCTTC	CATSSPGTESGYTF
.	TRBV6-5	TRBJ2-2	TRBD2	TGTGCCAGCAGTTCTAGCGGGGGGAACACCGGGGAGCTGTTTTTT	CASSSSGGNTGELFF
few	TRBV7-2	TRBJ2-2	TRBD1	TGTGCCAGCAGCTTACGACAGGGGGCCGACACCGGGGAGCTGTTTTTT	CASSLRQGADTGELFF
.	TRBV20-1	TRBJ2-5	TRBD1	TGCAGTGGCCTAGACAGGGGTGGGGAGACCCAGTACTTC	CSGLDRGGETQYF